Sequencing of this T cell receptor (beta chain) was carried out in a study of cytomegalovirus exposure and HLA in healthy donors. The overall study: The same platform was used for the roughly 130 validation repertoires as for the approximately 630 first-cohort repertoires, as reported in a later analysis. Study-wide results and caveats: There were some 150 TCR beta chains listed as cytomegalovirus-associated. The classifier, whose performance was assessed in both the original and validation cohorts, reportedly diagnosed cytomegalovirus status with high specificity and sensitivity.

Generated by immunoSEQ multiplex PCR, the TCRdb table keeps only in-frame clones and is missing some. The repertoire has under 200,000 clones, around nine tenths of them found once; the top ten carry 10%. A note on this clone: What it recognizes is unknown.

V lost 0 bases, J lost 0 bases, and 4 bases stayed unmatched. Germline CDR1 is SGHTA and CDR2 is FQGNSA. The CDR3 runs to 16 residues. What was sequenced was PBMCs. The receptor comes from a woman between 18 and 30 years old in good health and CMV-seropositive. The chain uses TRBV7-2 and TRBJ2-7; 8 bases align to TRBD2. In nucleotides, the CDR3 is TGTGCCAGCAGCTTAGCCGGCGGGAGGCCCTCCTACGAGCAGTACTTC. Translation: CASSLAGGRPSYEQYF. Full variable domain (missing parts from reference TRBV7-2 and TRBJ2-7): GAGVSQSPSNKVTEKGKDVELRCDPISGHTALYWYRQSLGQGLEFLIYFQGNSAPDKSGLPSDRFSAERTGGSVSTLTIQRTQQEDSAVYLCASSLAGGRPSYEQYFGPGTRLTVT.